This T cell receptor (beta chain) was identified in a study of early T cells in non-severe SARS-CoV-2 infection (dated by TCRdb to the early 2020s). About the full investigation: Because TCR sequencing relied on bulk RNA taken from unsorted whole blood, pairing of alpha and beta chains was not possible. The full study reports these points: VDJdb matching was skewed toward anti-spike CD8 responses, so virus-specific expansions were likely underestimated and private and CD4 specificities were missed.

After removal of 5 bases from V and 0 bases from J, the junction retains 7 bases not matched to a gene. The CDR3, from cysteine to phenylalanine, totals 18 residues. Only the CDR3 region is kept as DNA, spanning 54 bases read in frame from base 1. From the germline V gene, CDR1 is MNHEY and CDR2 is SVGEGT. This clonotype was seen only a few times. The specificity of this receptor is unknown. Per-base qualities were not stored, and no clone one base away is much larger. This was a case-control study nested in a cohort of healthcare workers in London, UK, who had nasopharyngeal swab PCR tests and blood samples taken every week. Healthcare workers were recruited between 23 and 31 March 2020, during the week of the UK lockdown, and were followed weekly for up to about 15 weeks. Receptor libraries were prepared by 5' RACE. TCRdb records NextSeq 500 as the sequencer. In the TCR library protocol, unique molecular identifiers were attached to individual cDNA molecules to correct for PCR bias and sequencing error. Both TCR alpha and beta chains were sequenced, and tight co-correlation was observed between alpha and beta sequence abundances in each sample. The paper's processing steps were these. V gene, J gene and CDR3 annotation of TCR sequences was performed with Decombinator V4. Expanded TCRs were defined as changing significantly between any two time points under a Poisson model with p below 0.0001. TCR abundances were normalised to the total number of TCRs sequenced in each sample and reported as counts per million. MAIT TCRs were defined by TRAV1-2 paired with TRAJ12, TRAJ20 or TRAJ33, and iNKT TCRs by TRAV10 paired with TRAJ18. VDJdb, accessed 1 November 2021, was searched for CMV, EBV and SARS-CoV-2 annotated TCRs, with TCRs annotated for multiple antigens excluded. Starting from the raw public reads, TCRdb applied fastp trimming at Q25, assembled clones with MiXCR and retained in-frame beta chains. Rows are unified per CDR3 protein, each entry keeping the most common DNA and genes. TCRdb assigned the V and J calls; the authors' analysis was not used. The sample table records approximately 56,000 distinct CDR3 sequences; less than 15% of these occur just once. The ten largest clonotypes hold roughly 4% of the sample.

The clonotype originates from an adult who was a healthcare worker with PCR-confirmed SARS-CoV-2 infection or an uninfected control (not recorded which). The specimen comprised whole blood, sampled at baseline. This sequence uses TRBV6-2 or TRBV6-3 and TRBJ2-3; a stretch of 14 junction bases matches TRBD2. CDR3 protein: CASSHRTSGRPSTDTQYF. In nucleotide form, the sequence is TGTGCCAGCAGTCATCGGACTAGCGGGAGGCCTAGCACAGATACGCAGTATTTT.